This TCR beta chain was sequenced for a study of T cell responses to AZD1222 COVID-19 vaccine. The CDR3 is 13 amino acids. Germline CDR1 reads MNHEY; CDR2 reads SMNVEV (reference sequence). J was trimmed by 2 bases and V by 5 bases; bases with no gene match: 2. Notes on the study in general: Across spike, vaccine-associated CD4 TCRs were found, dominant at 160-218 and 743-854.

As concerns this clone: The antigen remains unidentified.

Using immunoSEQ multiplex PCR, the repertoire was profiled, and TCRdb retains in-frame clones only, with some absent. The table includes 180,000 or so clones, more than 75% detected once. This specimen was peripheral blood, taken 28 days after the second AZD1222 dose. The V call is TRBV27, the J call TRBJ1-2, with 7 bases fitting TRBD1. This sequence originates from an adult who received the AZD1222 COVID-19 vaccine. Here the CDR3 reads CASSPTGNYGYTF. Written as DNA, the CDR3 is TGTGCCAGCAGTCCGACAGGGAACTATGGCTACACCTTC.